Listed below are T cell receptor beta chains from one sample, sequenced in a study of CD8 T cells in ankylosing spondylitis. TCRdb re-derived calls from the 5' RACE reads in MiXCR, one entry per CDR3 protein. The repertoire holds 350,000 to 550,000 distinct CDR3 sequences, around 26% seen once, with 0.89% in the top ten. The sample comprised blood, either unsorted or a sorted T cell fraction (not recorded which). These receptors were obtained from a male donor with ankylosing spondylitis. CDR3s include the opening cysteine and the closing phenylalanine or tryptophan. D genes are given only for firm matches. Clone size is shown for a subset of rows, as once, few, many or a class of expanded clone.

>TRBJ2-1|14|TRBV28|once|NA
TGTGCCAGGAGGCAAGGGCAGGGGTACAATGAGCAGTTCTTC
CARRQGQGYNEQFF
>TRBJ2-5|13|TRBV5-1|few|NA
TGCGCCAGCAGCCGAGGGATTCAAGAGACCCAGTACTTC
CASSRGIQETQYF
>TRBJ1-1|15|TRBV20-1|NA|TRBD1
TGCAGTGCTAGAGATCGGAGCAGGGGGGACACTGAAGCTTTCTTT
CSARDRSRGDTEAFF
>TRBJ2-7|15|TRBV7-9|few|NA
TGTGCCAGCAGCTCCGGGACGGTGACTTTCTACGAGCAGTACTTC
CASSSGTVTFYEQYF
>TRBJ1-1|15|TRBV5-1|NA|NA
TGCGCCAGCAGCTTACAGGGTCCCTTTGACACTGAAGCTTTCTTT
CASSLQGPFDTEAFF
>TRBJ2-2|14|TRBV30|NA|NA
TGTGCCTGGAGTGTGGGCCCAAACACCGGGGAGCTGTTTTTT
CAWSVGPNTGELFF
>TRBJ2-7|12|TRBV20-1|NA|NA
TGCAGTGTAGTCGCCCGTGGCTACGAGCAGTACTTC
CSVVARGYEQYF
>TRBJ1-2|13|TRBV20-1|few|NA
TGCAGTGCCCCCGGACGGCCGAACTATGGCTACACCTTC
CSAPGRPNYGYTF
>TRBJ2-2|15|TRBV7-2|few|NA
TGTGCCAGCTTGGAGATGGAGAGTCACGCCGGGGAGCTGTTTTTT
CASLEMESHAGELFF
>TRBJ2-3|16|TRBV9|NA|TRBD2
TGTGCCAGCAGCGTGGGACTAGCGGGAGTCACAGATACGCAGTATTTT
CASSVGLAGVTDTQYF
>TRBJ1-1|12|TRBV20-1|NA|TRBD1
TGCAGTGTTCGCCGACAGGGCGCTGAAGCTTTCTTT
CSVRRQGAEAFF
>TRBJ2-1|14|TRBV12-3/TRBV12-4|NA|NA
TGTGCCAGCAGCCCGGGCCGCAGGCACGATGAGCAGTTCTTC
CASSPGRRHDEQFF
>TRBJ2-7|18|TRBV10-3|once|NA
TGTGCCATCAGTGAGTCATTGATGACTAGTTCCGGAAAGTACGAGCAGTACTTC
CAISESLMTSSGKYEQYF
>TRBJ2-1|15|TRBV5-1|few|TRBD2
TGCGCCAGCAGCTTCAGTCTAGCGGGAGGGAACGAGCAGTTCTTC
CASSFSLAGGNEQFF
>TRBJ1-4|16|TRBV9|NA|TRBD1
TGTGCCAGCAGCGTCTCAACAGGGGGCGGTGGTGAAAAACTGTTTTTT
CASSVSTGGGGEKLFF
>TRBJ1-1|14|TRBV12-3/TRBV12-4|few|TRBD1
TGTGCCAGCAAACAGGGGAACGCGAACACTGAAGCTTTCTTT
CASKQGNANTEAFF
>TRBJ2-1|15|TRBV12-3/TRBV12-4|few|TRBD2
TGTGCCAGCAGACCCCTAGCGGGAGCAGGCGATGAGCAGTTCTTC
CASRPLAGAGDEQFF
>TRBJ2-1|12|TRBV2|NA|NA
TGTGCCAGCAGCCCACAGGAGAATGAGCAGTTCTTC
CASSPQENEQFF
>TRBJ2-7|15|TRBV5-1|NA|TRBD1
TGCGCCAGCAGCTGGACAGGGGATCGCTCCTACGAGCAGTACTTC
CASSWTGDRSYEQYF
>TRBJ1-6|16|TRBV4-2|NA|NA
TGTGCCAGCAGCCACCTGGACAGATCCTATAATTCACCCCTCCACTTT
CASSHLDRSYNSPLHF
>TRBJ2-3|12|TRBV6-2/TRBV6-3|few|TRBD2
TGTGCCAGCAGTTACAGCGCGGGAGGGGAGTATTTT
CASSYSAGGEYF
>TRBJ1-1|17|TRBV4-1|few|TRBD1
TGCGCCAGCAGCAAAGACCCGGCAGGGGGCCAAAACACTGAAGCTTTCTTT
CASSKDPAGGQNTEAFF
>TRBJ2-1|16|TRBV4-1|few|NA
TGCGCCAGCAGCCCTAGTAGTCCGAGCTCCTACAATGAGCAGTTCTTC
CASSPSSPSSYNEQFF
>TRBJ1-5|14|TRBV12-3/TRBV12-4|NA|NA
TGTGCCAGCAGGCCCCATCGGGGCGATCAGCCCCAGCATTTT
CASRPHRGDQPQHF
>TRBJ2-1|14|TRBV7-8|many|NA
TGTGCCAGCACCCTAAGGGCAGGGAGCAATGAGCAGTTCTTC
CASTLRAGSNEQFF
>TRBJ1-1|13|TRBV5-1|many|NA
TGCGCCAGCAGCGAACAAGGGAACACTGAAGCTTTCTTT
CASSEQGNTEAFF
>TRBJ2-5|15|TRBV12-3/TRBV12-4|NA|TRBD2
TGTGCCAGCAGTGGCGGCGGGAGGGCCCAGGAGACCCAGTACTTC
CASSGGGRAQETQYF
>TRBJ2-3|14|TRBV2|NA|TRBD1
TGTGCCAGCAACGGACAGGGGCGGGTAGATACGCAGTATTTT
CASNGQGRVDTQYF
>TRBJ1-2|14|TRBV5-1|many|NA
TGCGCCAGCAGCTTGGCCGACTCGTTATATGGCTACACCTTC
CASSLADSLYGYTF
>TRBJ2-5|14|TRBV20-1|few|NA
TGCAGTGCTAGCGCAGGGAAATCGGCAGAGACCCAGTACTTC
CSASAGKSAETQYF
>TRBJ2-7|16|TRBV20-1|NA|TRBD1
TGCAGTGCTACCTACCCTTGGACAGGGGGATCCTACGAGCAGTACTTC
CSATYPWTGGSYEQYF
>TRBJ2-1|16|TRBV4-2|NA|TRBD2
TGTGCCAGCAGCCAGACCGGGACTAGCTTTAGGGGTGAGCAGTTCTTC
CASSQTGTSFRGEQFF
>TRBJ2-1|15|TRBV5-5|NA|TRBD2
TGTGCCAGCAGTTTACTAGCGGGAGCGGCCAATGAGCAGTTCTTC
CASSLLAGAANEQFF
>TRBJ2-5|12|TRBV29-1|NA|NA
TGCAGCGTTGAAAGGGACACAGAGACCCAGTACTTC
CSVERDTETQYF
>TRBJ2-7|15|TRBV3-1|few|NA
TGTGCCAGCAGCCTCAGGGACGGATTATCCTACGAGCAGTACTTC
CASSLRDGLSYEQYF
>TRBJ2-1|15|TRBV5-6|NA|TRBD2
TGTGCCAGCAGCTTGCGTGGGAGGGCCGACAATGAGCAGTTCTTC
CASSLRGRADNEQFF
>TRBJ1-4|13|TRBV20-1|few|NA
TGCAGTGTCAACCGGGAGTTTAATGAAAAACTGTTTTTT
CSVNREFNEKLFF
>TRBJ1-4|19|TRBV3-1|NA|TRBD1
TGTGCCAGCAGCGAACCGCAGGAGGGGGCCATCACAACTAATGAAAAACTGTTTTTT
CASSEPQEGAITTNEKLFF
>TRBJ2-7|15|TRBV10-2|few|NA
TGCGCCAGCAGGGGGCCGGGGTCCGGTGTTTACGAGCAGTACTTC
CASRGPGSGVYEQYF
>TRBJ2-1|15|TRBV2|few|NA
TGTGCCAGCACCTCTTTAGTCCTCTCTCTAAATGAGCAGTTCTTC
CASTSLVLSLNEQFF
>TRBJ1-3|14|TRBV20-1|NA|NA
TGCAGTGCTTCCTTAAGGGCTTCTGGAAACACCATATATTTT
CSASLRASGNTIYF
>TRBJ2-7|14|TRBV7-9|few|NA
TGTGCCAGCAGCCAAAAGGTTTTAGGGGGAGAGCAGTACTTC
CASSQKVLGGEQYF
>TRBJ2-3|13|TRBV5-5|NA|NA
TGTGCCAGCAGCCGGGACATTCTAGATACGCAGTATTTT
CASSRDILDTQYF
>TRBJ2-7|15|TRBV4-2|few|NA
TGTGCCAGCAGCCAAGCCGGGACAACTTCCTACGAGCAGTACTTC
CASSQAGTTSYEQYF
>TRBJ2-3|13|TRBV29-1|NA|NA
TGCAGCGTGCAGGGGGGGGATACAGATACGCAGTATTTT
CSVQGGDTDTQYF